The 7 T cell receptor beta chains reported below all come from one sample, sequenced in a study of regulatory T cells in long-lasting Graves disease. Time point of the sample: newly diagnosed GD, antithyroid drugs for less than 3 months. PBMC RNA was the source of the TCR library. iRepertoire HTBI primers and Arm-PCR of CDR3 regions built TCR beta libraries. TCRdb re-called the multiplex PCR reads with MiXCR, one entry per CDR3 protein. The sample carries over 500,000 distinct CDR3 sequences, roughly 15% recorded once. The sample was also linked to a second study, of T cells in Graves' hyperthyroidism and ophthalmopathy.

The material sequenced was peripheral blood mononuclear cells (PBMCs), taken at new diagnosis, from a patient treated with antithyroid drugs. These receptors came from a woman aged 30 to 39 with Graves disease.

The rearrangement links TRBV24-1 to TRBJ2-1; 9 nucleotides line up with TRBD1. V dropped 4 bases and J dropped 7; count of bases not matched to a gene: 7. This CDR3 spans 15 amino acids. Germline values: CDR1 KGHDR, CDR2 SFDVKD. The CDR3: CATSEPGTGTNEQFF. DNA for the CDR3: TGTGCCACCAGTGAACCCGGGACAGGGACAAATGAGCAGTTCTTC.

The chain couples TRBV6-1 to TRBJ2-7, with a possible D match to TRBD1 (5 bases). The germline CDR1 and CDR2 sequences are MNHNS and SASEGT. The V end was cut by 8 bases, the J end by 3 bases, with 14 bases between. CDR3 length equals 13 residues. CDR3 region: CASFQGLGYEQYF. The CDR3, as DNA: TGTGCCAGCTTCCAGGGTTTGGGCTACGAGCAGTACTTC.

This clonotype was seen many times. The chain carries TRBV2 and TRBJ1-5; the D is unclear. The V and J ends lost 3 bases and 2 bases respectively, with 14 bases between them. Germline loops: CDR1 SNHLY, CDR2 FYNNEI. CDR3 size: 16 residues. The CDR3 loop reads CASSEKRAVGNQPQHF. The CDR3 DNA sequence: TGTGCCAGCAGTGAGAAAAGGGCGGTGGGCAATCAGCCCCAGCATTTT.

This clonotype was found a few times. The chain has TRBV4-1 and TRBJ2-1; 8 positions match TRBD1. V lost 4 bases, J lost 0 bases, and 5 bases stayed unmatched. Germline V CDR1 and CDR2: MGHRA, YSYEKL. The CDR3 extends over 16 amino acids. CDR3 in DNA: TGCGCCAGCAGCCCTAACAGGGGGAGCTCCTACAATGAGCAGTTCTTC. The encoded protein is CASSPNRGSSYNEQFF.

The V call is TRBV30, the J call TRBJ2-6; possibly TRBD1 or TRBD2 for D (5 bases each). The CDR3 runs to 17 residues. In germline, CDR1 is GTSNPN, CDR2 SVGIG (reference sequence). V lost 2 bases and J 0 bases, leaving 14 bases between the germline ends. Here the CDR3 reads CAWSRGRTYSGANVLTF. CDR3 nucleotides: TGTGCCTGGAGTAGGGGACGGACCTACTCTGGGGCCAACGTCCTGACTTTC.

Ten or more counts support this clonotype. The J gene is TRBJ1-2, the V gene TRBV24-1, with D possibly TRBD1 on 5 matching bases. The germline CDR1 and CDR2 sequences are KGHDR and SFDVKD. Trimming shortened V by 4 bases and J by 6 bases, and 14 bases separated the two germline ends. The CDR3 spans 14 residues. The DNA for the CDR3 is TGTGCCACCAGTGACGGCGGGGGGTTGGATGGCTACACCTTC. This translates into CATSDGGGLDGYTF.

Only a few counts were recorded for this clonotype. Here the CDR3 reads CAGWTDYTGELFF. The CDR3, as DNA: TGTGCCGGCTGGACAGACTACACCGGGGAGCTGTTTTTT. The V gene is TRBV12-3 or TRBV12-4, the J gene TRBJ2-2, with TRBD1 as a possible D gene (6 bases). There are 13 residues in the CDR3. V was cut by 11 bases and J by 3 bases, with 13 bases left in between.